These T cell receptor beta chains were read from a single sample in a study of blood T cell repertoires in COVID-19. TCRdb's copy holds only in-frame clones and misses some; the assay was immunoSEQ multiplex PCR. The sample has 180,000 or so clones; approximately 80% are singletons. The sample taken for sequencing was peripheral blood. These receptors came from a woman in her forties with COVID-19, enrolled during active disease. Both conserved end residues are part of each CDR3. D genes are given only for firm matches. Clone size is given for some rows only: seen once, a few or many times, or a class if the clone is expanded.

d_gene	abundance	v_gene	j_gene	CDR3aa	CDR3nt
TRBD2	NA	TRBV6-2/TRBV6-3	TRBJ2-2	CASSPPPLRGGSAGELFF	TGTGCCAGCAGCCCCCCCCCTTTGCGGGGGGGTTCGGCCGGGGAGCTGTTTTTT
TRBD1	NA	TRBV6-6	TRBJ2-7	CASSPAGTGAEQYF	TGTGCCAGCAGCCCCGCCGGGACAGGGGCCGAGCAGTACTTC
TRBD2	once	TRBV6-5	TRBJ2-3	CASRTRGGGTDTQYF	TGTGCCAGCAGGACCCGGGGGGGCGGCACAGATACGCAGTATTTT
TRBD2	NA	TRBV29-1	TRBJ2-5	CSVVLAEETQYF	TGCAGCGTTGTTCTAGCGGAAGAGACCCAGTACTTC
TRBD2	NA	TRBV4-2	TRBJ2-2	CASSLLAGAGTGELFF	TGTGCCAGCAGCCTGTTAGCGGGGGCGGGCACCGGGGAGCTGTTTTTT
NA	NA	TRBV4-1	TRBJ1-2	CASSQGSRADNYGYTF	TGCGCCAGCAGCCAAGGGTCCAGGGCGGATAACTATGGCTACACCTTC
TRBD1	NA	TRBV6-5	TRBJ1-5	CASRQGQGAWQPQHF	TGTGCCAGCAGGCAAGGACAGGGGGCTTGGCAGCCCCAGCATTTT
TRBD2	NA	TRBV6-1	TRBJ2-1	CASSVEAGGRTYNEQFF	TGTGCCAGCAGTGTTGAAGCGGGGGGCCGAACCTACAATGAGCAGTTCTTC
TRBD2	NA	TRBV19	TRBJ2-1	CASMREIRGGEQFF	TGTGCCAGTATGCGGGAGATCCGGGGAGGTGAGCAGTTCTTC
TRBD2	NA	TRBV7-6	TRBJ2-1	CASSSLLIAGLYNEQFF	TGTGCCAGCAGCTCGTTGCTCATAGCGGGGCTATACAATGAGCAGTTCTTC
TRBD2	once	TRBV7-2	TRBJ2-5	CASSPQTSGGQETQYF	TGTGCCAGCAGCCCCCAGACTAGCGGGGGCCAAGAGACCCAGTACTTC
TRBD1	NA	TRBV30	TRBJ2-7	CAWSPGTVTYEQYF	TGTGCCTGGAGCCCCGGGACAGTTACCTACGAGCAGTACTTC
NA	few	TRBV4-2	TRBJ2-1	CASSQWASGSYNEQFF	TGTGCCAGCAGCCAATGGGCGTCGGGGTCCTACAATGAGCAGTTCTTC
NA	NA	TRBV27	TRBJ1-1	CASLSWGGTNTEAFF	TGTGCTTCCCTGTCGTGGGGCGGTACGAACACTGAAGCTTTCTTT
TRBD1	many	TRBV6-1	TRBJ1-3	CASSEGTGSSGNTIYF	TGTGCCAGCAGTGAAGGGACAGGCAGCTCTGGAAACACCATATATTTT
NA	NA	TRBV27	TRBJ2-7	CASSLRGYSYEQYF	TGTGCCAGCAGTTTAAGAGGATACTCCTACGAGCAGTACTTC
NA	NA	TRBV2	TRBJ2-1	CASLRELDVNEQFF	TGTGCCAGCTTACGGGAACTGGACGTCAATGAGCAGTTCTTC
NA	few	TRBV2	TRBJ1-5	CASSRAGRNQPQHF	TGTGCCAGCAGCCGGGCAGGGCGCAATCAGCCCCAGCATTTT
NA	NA	TRBV6-5	TRBJ2-7	CASSKTAYYEQYF	TGTGCCAGCAGCAAGACAGCATACTACGAGCAGTACTTC
TRBD2	NA	TRBV5-1	TRBJ2-2	CASSFNEGLASGELFF	TGCGCCAGCAGCTTTAATGAGGGACTAGCGAGCGGGGAGCTGTTTTTT
NA	NA	TRBV7-9	TRBJ2-7	CASSLGGTYEQYF	TGTGCCAGCAGCTTAGGCGGGACCTACGAGCAGTACTTC
TRBD2	NA	TRBV5-5	TRBJ2-7	CASSNSLASGRNEQYF	TGTGCCAGCAGCAACTCACTTGCTAGCGGGAGGAACGAGCAGTACTTC
TRBD2	NA	TRBV7-9	TRBJ2-3	CASSPSGASTDTQYF	TGTGCCAGCAGCCCTAGCGGGGCTAGCACAGATACGCAGTATTTT
TRBD1	NA	TRBV5-6	TRBJ1-6	CASSFGQGRNSPLHF	TGTGCCAGCAGCTTCGGACAGGGGCGGAATTCACCCCTCCACTTT
NA	NA	TRBV5-3	TRBJ2-1	CARSFRDSPHEQFF	TGTGCCAGAAGCTTCCGGGACTCCCCCCATGAGCAGTTCTTC
NA	NA	TRBV9	TRBJ2-2	CASSVKQATGELFF	TGTGCCAGCAGCGTAAAACAGGCGACCGGGGAGCTGTTTTTT
NA	NA	TRBV4-1	TRBJ2-6	CASSQGTGNSGANVLTF	TGCGCCAGCAGCCAGGGAACAGGAAACTCTGGGGCCAACGTCCTGACTTTC
TRBD1	NA	TRBV7-9	TRBJ1-1	CASSLDRATEAFF	TGTGCCAGCAGCTTGGACAGGGCCACTGAAGCTTTCTTT
NA	NA	TRBV5-6	TRBJ2-1	CASSFARTIQFF	TGTGCCAGCAGCTTCGCAAGGACAATTCAGTTCTTC
NA	NA	TRBV7-3	TRBJ2-6	CASSSGSGANVLTF	TGTGCCAGCAGCTCAGGTTCTGGGGCCAACGTCCTGACTTTC
TRBD1	NA	TRBV28	TRBJ2-2	CASSPLGDRGLGELFF	TGTGCCAGCAGTCCCTTAGGGGACAGGGGCTTGGGGGAGCTGTTTTTT
NA	NA	TRBV6-2/TRBV6-3	TRBJ1-3	CASSPGGGPSSGNTIYF	TGTGCCAGCAGCCCTGGGGGGGGACCCAGCTCTGGAAACACCATATATTTT
NA	once	TRBV6-5	TRBJ2-3	CATSNQAQADTQYF	TGTGCCACCTCCAATCAGGCACAAGCAGATACGCAGTATTTT
TRBD1	NA	TRBV7-9	TRBJ1-4	CASSHTTGGRGKLFF	TGTGCCAGCAGCCACACGACAGGGGGCCGAGGAAAACTGTTTTTT
NA	NA	TRBV28	TRBJ1-6	CASSRESSLSSYNSPLHF	TGTGCCAGCAGCCGAGAATCATCCTTGAGCTCCTATAATTCACCCCTCCACTTT
NA	NA	TRBV2	TRBJ2-3	CARGDRFSDTQYF	TGTGCCAGAGGAGACAGATTTTCAGATACGCAGTATTTT
NA	NA	TRBV9	TRBJ1-1	CASSVGTEEAFF	TGTGCCAGCAGCGTAGGGACAGAAGAAGCTTTCTTT
NA	NA	TRBV3-1/TRBV3-2	TRBJ1-6	CASSQRTANSPLHF	TGTGCCAGCAGCCAAAGGACAGCTAATTCACCCCTCCACTTT
NA	NA	TRBV9	TRBJ1-1	CASSPTGVGTEAFF	TGTGCCAGCAGCCCTACGGGGGTCGGAACTGAAGCTTTCTTT
TRBD2	NA	TRBV5-4	TRBJ2-5	CASSAGLGMPETQYF	TGTGCCAGCAGCGCCGGACTAGGAATGCCAGAGACCCAGTACTTC
NA	NA	TRBV29-1	TRBJ2-5	CSAGAGQETQYF	TGCAGTGCCGGGGCGGGGCAAGAGACCCAGTACTTC
NA	NA	TRBV4-1	TRBJ1-4	CASSQTQQGEDEKLFF	TGCGCCAGCAGCCAGACCCAACAGGGCGAGGACGAAAAACTGTTTTTT
TRBD1	once	TRBV19	TRBJ2-3	CASRTTPTGADTQYF	TGTGCCAGTAGAACCACCCCGACAGGGGCAGATACGCAGTATTTT
TRBD2	NA	TRBV20-1	TRBJ2-1	CSASRPSGGYNEQFF	TGCAGTGCTAGTCGTCCTAGCGGGGGGTACAATGAGCAGTTCTTC
TRBD1	NA	TRBV29-1	TRBJ2-5	CSAGQGSRETQYF	TGCAGCGCTGGACAGGGGAGTCGGGAGACCCAGTACTTC
NA	NA	TRBV10-2	TRBJ1-2	CASSHDRSNGYTF	TGCGCCAGCAGCCACGACAGAAGCAATGGCTACACCTTC
NA	NA	TRBV6-5	TRBJ1-1	CASSTDTEAFF	TGTGCCAGCAGTACGGACACTGAAGCTTTCTTT
NA	NA	TRBV19	TRBJ1-1	CASTPGTPNTEAFF	TGTGCCAGTACCCCCGGGACACCGAACACTGAAGCTTTCTTT
TRBD1	NA	TRBV5-4	TRBJ2-1	CASSRGPGQGAGSVNEQFF	TGTGCCAGCAGCCGTGGCCCGGGACAGGGGGCCGGCTCGGTCAATGAGCAGTTCTTC
NA	NA	TRBV30	TRBJ2-5	CAWSEHRSTQETQYF	TGTGCCTGGAGTGAGCACAGGTCCACTCAAGAGACCCAGTACTTC
TRBD2	NA	TRBV11-2	TRBJ2-1	CASSLGLAGDNEQFF	TGTGCCAGCAGCTTAGGGCTAGCGGGAGATAATGAGCAGTTCTTC